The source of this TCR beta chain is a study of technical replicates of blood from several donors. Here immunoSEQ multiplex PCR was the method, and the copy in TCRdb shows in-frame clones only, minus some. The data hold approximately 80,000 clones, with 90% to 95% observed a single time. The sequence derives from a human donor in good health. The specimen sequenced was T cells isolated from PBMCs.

CDR3 loop: CASSFTTPGQSFNYGYTF. DNA of the CDR3: TGCGCCAGCAGCTTTACCACCCCGGGACAGTCTTTTAACTATGGCTACACCTTC. The chain combines TRBV5-1 with TRBJ1-2; 7 positions agree with TRBD1. CDR3 length: 18 amino acids. V lost 2 bases, J lost 1 base, and 14 bases stayed unmatched. The V gene's germline CDR1 is SGHRS and CDR2 YFSETQ.